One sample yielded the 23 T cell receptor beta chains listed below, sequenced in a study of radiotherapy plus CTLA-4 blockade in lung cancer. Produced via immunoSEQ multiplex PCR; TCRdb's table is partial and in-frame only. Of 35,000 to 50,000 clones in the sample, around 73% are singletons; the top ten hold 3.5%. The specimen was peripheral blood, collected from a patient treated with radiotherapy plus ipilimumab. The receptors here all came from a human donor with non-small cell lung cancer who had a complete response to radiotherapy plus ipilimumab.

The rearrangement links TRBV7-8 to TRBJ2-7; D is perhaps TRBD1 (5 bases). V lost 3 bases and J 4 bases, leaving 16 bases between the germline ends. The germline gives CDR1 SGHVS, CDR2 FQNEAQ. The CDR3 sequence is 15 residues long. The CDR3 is CASSFRAGMPYEQYF. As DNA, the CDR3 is TGTGCCAGCAGCTTTCGGGCAGGGATGCCTTACGAGCAGTACTTC.

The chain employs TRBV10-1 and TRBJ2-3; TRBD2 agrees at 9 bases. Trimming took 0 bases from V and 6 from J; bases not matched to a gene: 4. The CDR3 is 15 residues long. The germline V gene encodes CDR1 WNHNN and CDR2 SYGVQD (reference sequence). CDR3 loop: CASSESRGLADTQYF. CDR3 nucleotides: TGCGCCAGCAGTGAGTCCCGAGGACTAGCGGATACGCAGTATTTT.

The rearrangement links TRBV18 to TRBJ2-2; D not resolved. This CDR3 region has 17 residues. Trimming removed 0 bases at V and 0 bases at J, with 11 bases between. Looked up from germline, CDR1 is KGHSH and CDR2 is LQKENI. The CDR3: CASSPPRQSSNTGELFF. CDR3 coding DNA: TGTGCCAGCTCACCACCGAGGCAGAGCTCGAACACCGGGGAGCTGTTTTTT.

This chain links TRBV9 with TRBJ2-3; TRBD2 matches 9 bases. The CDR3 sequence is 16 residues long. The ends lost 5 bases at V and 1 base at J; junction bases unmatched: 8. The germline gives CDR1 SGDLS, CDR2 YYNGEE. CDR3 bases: TGTGCCAGCAGTAGGATAGCGGGAGCCGGCACAGATACGCAGTATTTT. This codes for CASSRIAGAGTDTQYF.

The CDR3 coding sequence is TGTGCCAGCAGCTTCGAGGCTAGCGGGGAAATAACCGGGGAGCTGTTTTTT. Amino acids: CASSFEASGEITGELFF. This chain connects TRBV7-8 to TRBJ2-2; 9 positions agree with TRBD2. This CDR3 has 17 residues. CDR1 is SGHVS and CDR2 is FQNEAQ in the germline V gene. The trim removed 3 bases at V and 5 bases at J, leaving 10 bases unmatched.

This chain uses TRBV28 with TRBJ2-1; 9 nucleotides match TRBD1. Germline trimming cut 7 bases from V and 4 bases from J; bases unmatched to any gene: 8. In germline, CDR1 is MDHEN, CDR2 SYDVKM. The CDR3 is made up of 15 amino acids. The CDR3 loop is CASTPGQGPYNEQFF. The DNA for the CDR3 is TGTGCCAGCACTCCGGGACAGGGTCCATACAATGAGCAGTTCTTC.

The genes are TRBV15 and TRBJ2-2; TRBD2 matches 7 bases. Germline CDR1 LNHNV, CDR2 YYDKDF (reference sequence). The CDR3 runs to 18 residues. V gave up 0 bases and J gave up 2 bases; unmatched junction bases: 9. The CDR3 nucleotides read TGTGCCACCAGCAGAGATCTCGCAGCGGGACTAAACACCGGGGAGCTGTTTTTT. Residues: CATSRDLAAGLNTGELFF.

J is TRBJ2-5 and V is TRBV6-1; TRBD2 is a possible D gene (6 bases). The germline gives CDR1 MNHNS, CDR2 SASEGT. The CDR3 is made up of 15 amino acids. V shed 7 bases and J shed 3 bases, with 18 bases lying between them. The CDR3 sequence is CASTQAGTAKETQYF. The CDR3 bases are TGTGCCAGCACCCAGGCGGGGACGGCAAAAGAGACCCAGTACTTC.

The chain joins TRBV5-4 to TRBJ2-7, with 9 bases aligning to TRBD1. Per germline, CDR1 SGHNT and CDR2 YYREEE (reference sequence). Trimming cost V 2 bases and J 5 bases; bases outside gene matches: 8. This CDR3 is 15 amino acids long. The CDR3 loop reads CASSLGIRQGDEQYF. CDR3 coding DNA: TGTGCCAGCAGCTTAGGGATAAGACAGGGGGACGAGCAGTACTTC.

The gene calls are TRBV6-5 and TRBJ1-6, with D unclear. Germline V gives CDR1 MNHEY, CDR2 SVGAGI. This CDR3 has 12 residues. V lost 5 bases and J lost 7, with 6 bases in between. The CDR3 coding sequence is TGTGCCAGCAGTCGCGTGAATTCACCCCTCCACTTT. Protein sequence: CASSRVNSPLHF.

This chain's CDR3 is CASGGQSLGSYEQYF. CDR3 coding DNA: TGTGCCAGTGGCGGACAGTCATTGGGATCCTACGAGCAGTACTTC. The V call is TRBV19, the J call TRBJ2-7, with D perhaps TRBD1 (6 bases). CDR3 length: 15 amino acids. The germline V and J ends were trimmed by 8 bases and 1 base, with 18 bases remaining between them. The germline V gene encodes CDR1 LNHDA and CDR2 SQIVND (reference sequence).

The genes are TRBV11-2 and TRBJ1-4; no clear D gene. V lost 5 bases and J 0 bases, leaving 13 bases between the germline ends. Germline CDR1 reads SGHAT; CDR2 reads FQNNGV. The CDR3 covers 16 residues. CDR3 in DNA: TGTGCCAGCAGCCACGCGGGTCTTGCAACTAATGAAAAACTGTTTTTT. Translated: CASSHAGLATNEKLFF. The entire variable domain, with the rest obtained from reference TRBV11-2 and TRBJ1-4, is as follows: EAGVAQSPRYKIIEKRQSVAFWCNPISGHATLYWYQQILGQGPKLLIQFQNNGVVDDSQLPKDRFSAERLKGVDSTLKIQPAKLEDSAVYLCASSHAGLATNEKLFFGSGTQLSVL.

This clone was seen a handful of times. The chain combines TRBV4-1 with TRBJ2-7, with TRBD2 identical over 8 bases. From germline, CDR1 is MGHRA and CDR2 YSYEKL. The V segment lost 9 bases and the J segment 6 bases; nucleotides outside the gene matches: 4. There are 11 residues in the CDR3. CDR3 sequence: CARPGGLEQYF. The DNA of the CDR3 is TGCGCCAGACCGGGAGGGCTCGAGCAGTACTTC.

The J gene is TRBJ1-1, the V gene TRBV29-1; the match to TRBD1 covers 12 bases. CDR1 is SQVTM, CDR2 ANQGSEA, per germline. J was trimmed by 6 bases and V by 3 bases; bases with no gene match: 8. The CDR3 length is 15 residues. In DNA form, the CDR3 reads TGCAGCGTTGACTCCGGGACAGGGGGCGCATCTGAAGCTTTCTTT. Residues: CSVDSGTGGASEAFF.

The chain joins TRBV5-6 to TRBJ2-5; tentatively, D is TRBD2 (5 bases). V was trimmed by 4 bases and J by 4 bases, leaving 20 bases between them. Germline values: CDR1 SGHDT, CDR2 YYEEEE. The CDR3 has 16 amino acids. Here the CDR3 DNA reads TGTGCCAGCAGCCCCGGACCGGGAATTTTTTCAGAGACCCAGTACTTC. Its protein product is CASSPGPGIFSETQYF. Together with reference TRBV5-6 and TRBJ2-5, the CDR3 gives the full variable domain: DAGVTQSPTHLIKTRGQQVTLRCSPKSGHDTVSWYQQALGQGPQFIFQYYEEEERQRGNFPDRFSGHQFPNYSSELNVNALLLGDSALYLCASSPGPGIFSETQYFGPGTRLLVL.

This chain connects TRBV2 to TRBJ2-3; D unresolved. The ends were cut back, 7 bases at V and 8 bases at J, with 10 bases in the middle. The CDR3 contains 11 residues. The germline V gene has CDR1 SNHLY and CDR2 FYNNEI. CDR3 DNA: TGTGCCAGCACGAGGAGAGGTACGCAGTATTTT. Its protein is CASTRRGTQYF.

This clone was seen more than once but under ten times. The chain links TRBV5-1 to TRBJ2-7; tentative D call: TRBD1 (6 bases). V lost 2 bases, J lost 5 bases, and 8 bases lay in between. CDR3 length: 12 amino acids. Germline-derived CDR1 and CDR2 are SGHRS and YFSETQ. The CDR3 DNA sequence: TGCGCCAGCAGCTTACAGGGCAACGAGCAGTACTTC. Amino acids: CASSLQGNEQYF.

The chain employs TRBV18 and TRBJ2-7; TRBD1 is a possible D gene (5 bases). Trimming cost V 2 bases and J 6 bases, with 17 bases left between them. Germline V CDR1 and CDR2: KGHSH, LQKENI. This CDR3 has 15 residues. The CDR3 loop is CASSPSRTGNGEQYF. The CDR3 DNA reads TGTGCCAGCTCACCATCCCGAACAGGAAATGGCGAGCAGTACTTC.

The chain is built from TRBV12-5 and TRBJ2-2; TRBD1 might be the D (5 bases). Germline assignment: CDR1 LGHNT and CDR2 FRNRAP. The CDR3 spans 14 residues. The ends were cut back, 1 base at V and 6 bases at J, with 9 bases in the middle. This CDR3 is CASGLDDRSGELFF. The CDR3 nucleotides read TGTGCTAGTGGTTTGGACGACAGATCCGGGGAGCTGTTTTTT.

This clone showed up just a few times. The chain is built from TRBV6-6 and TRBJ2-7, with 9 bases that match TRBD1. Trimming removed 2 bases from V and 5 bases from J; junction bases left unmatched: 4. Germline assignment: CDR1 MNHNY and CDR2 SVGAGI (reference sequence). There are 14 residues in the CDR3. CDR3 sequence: CASSYGTGLDEQYF. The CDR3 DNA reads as TGTGCCAGCAGTTACGGGACAGGGTTAGACGAGCAGTACTTC.

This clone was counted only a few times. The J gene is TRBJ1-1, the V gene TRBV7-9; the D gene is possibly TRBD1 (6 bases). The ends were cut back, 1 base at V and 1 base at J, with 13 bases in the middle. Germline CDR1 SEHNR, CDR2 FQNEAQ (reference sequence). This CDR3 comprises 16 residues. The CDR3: CASSLGLLQGNTEAFF. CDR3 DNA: TGTGCCAGCAGCTTAGGTCTACTACAGGGGAACACTGAAGCTTTCTTT.

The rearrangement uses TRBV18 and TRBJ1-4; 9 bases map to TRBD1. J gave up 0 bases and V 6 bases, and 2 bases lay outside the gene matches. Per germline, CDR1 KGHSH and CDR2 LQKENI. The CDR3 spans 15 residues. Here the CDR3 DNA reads TGTGCCAGCTCCCGACAGGGGGCAACTAATGAAAAACTGTTTTTT. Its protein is CASSRQGATNEKLFF. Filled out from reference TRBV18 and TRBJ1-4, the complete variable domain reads NAGVMQNPRHLVRRRGQEARLRCSPMKGHSHVYWYRQLPEEGLKFMVYLQKENIIDESGMPKERFSAEFPKEGPSILRIQQVVRGDSAAYFCASSRQGATNEKLFFGSGTQLSVL.

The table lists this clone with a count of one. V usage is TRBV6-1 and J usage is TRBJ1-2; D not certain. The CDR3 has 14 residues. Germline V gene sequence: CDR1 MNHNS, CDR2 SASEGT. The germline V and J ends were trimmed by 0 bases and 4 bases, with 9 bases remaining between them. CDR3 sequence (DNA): TGTGCCAGCAGTGAAGCAGCGGATGCCTATGGCTACACCTTC. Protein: CASSEAADAYGYTF.